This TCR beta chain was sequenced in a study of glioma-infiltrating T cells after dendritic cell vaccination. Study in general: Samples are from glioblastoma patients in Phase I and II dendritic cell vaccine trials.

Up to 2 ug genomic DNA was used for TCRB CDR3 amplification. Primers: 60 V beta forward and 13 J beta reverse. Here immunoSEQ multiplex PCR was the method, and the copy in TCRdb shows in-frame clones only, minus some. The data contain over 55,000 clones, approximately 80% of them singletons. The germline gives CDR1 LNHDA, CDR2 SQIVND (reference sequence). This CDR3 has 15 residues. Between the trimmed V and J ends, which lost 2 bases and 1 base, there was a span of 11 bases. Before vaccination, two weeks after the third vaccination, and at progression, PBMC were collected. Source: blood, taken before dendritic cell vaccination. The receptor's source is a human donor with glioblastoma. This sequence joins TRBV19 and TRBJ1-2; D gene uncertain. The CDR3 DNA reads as TGTGCCAGTAGTATAAGGGAGGTAATTAACTATGGCTACACCTTC. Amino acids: CASSIREVINYGYTF.